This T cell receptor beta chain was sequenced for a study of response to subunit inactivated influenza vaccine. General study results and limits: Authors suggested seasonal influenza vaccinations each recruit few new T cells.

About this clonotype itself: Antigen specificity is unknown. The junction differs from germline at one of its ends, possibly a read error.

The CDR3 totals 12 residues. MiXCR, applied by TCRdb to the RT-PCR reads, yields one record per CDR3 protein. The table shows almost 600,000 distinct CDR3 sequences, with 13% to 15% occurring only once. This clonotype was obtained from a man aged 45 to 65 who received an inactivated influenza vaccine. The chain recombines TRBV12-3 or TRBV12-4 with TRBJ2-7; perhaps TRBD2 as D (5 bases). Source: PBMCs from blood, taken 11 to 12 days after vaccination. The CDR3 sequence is CASSLVDGLVDF. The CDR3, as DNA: TGTGCCAGCAGTTTAGTCGACGGACTCGTGGACTTC.